The 22 T cell receptor beta chains below come from one sample, sequenced in a study of T cell responses to AZD1222 COVID-19 vaccine. TCRdb's table, derived via immunoSEQ multiplex PCR, lists solely in-frame clones and lacks some. Of 54,000 or so clones listed, 80% to 90% were seen once; the top ten hold roughly 14%. The source was peripheral blood, collected on day 0 of AZD1222 vaccination. The receptor source for this set is an adult in good health.

This rearrangement joins TRBV5-5 to TRBJ2-7; TRBD1 matches 7 bases. V shed 1 base, J shed 2 bases, and the junction held 6 bases outside the gene matches. In germline, CDR1 is SGHKS, CDR2 YYEKEE (reference sequence). CDR3 length equals 15 residues. In nucleotides, the CDR3 is TGTGCCAGCAGCTTGTCTGGACAGGCAGCCTACGAGCAGTACTTC. Translated, it gives CASSLSGQAAYEQYF.

The chain links TRBV6-2 or TRBV6-3 to TRBJ2-2, with 9 bases lining up with TRBD2. With 2 bases clipped from V and 6 bases from J, the junction kept 13 bases outside the gene matches. Germline CDR1 reads MNHEY; CDR2 reads SVGEGT. The CDR3 is 18 residues long. Here the CDR3 reads CASSYPNLVAGGPGELFF. Here the CDR3 DNA reads TGTGCCAGCAGTTACCCTAACCTGGTTGCGGGAGGGCCCGGGGAGCTGTTTTTT.

The J gene is TRBJ1-1, the V gene TRBV6-2 or TRBV6-3; D perhaps matches TRBD1 (5 bases). Germline V gene sequence: CDR1 MNHEY, CDR2 SVGEGT. Trimming took off 0 bases at V and 6 bases at J, with 14 bases between the two ends. This CDR3 comprises 15 residues. The CDR3 region is CASSYSGVRGAEAFF. CDR3 nucleotides: TGTGCCAGCAGTTACTCAGGGGTTAGGGGCGCTGAAGCTTTCTTT.

This clone was detected a few times. The CDR3 here is CASSGHRGLDSPLHF. For the CDR3, the DNA is TGTGCCAGCAGCGGACACAGGGGACTGGATTCACCCCTCCACTTT. V usage is TRBV14 and J usage is TRBJ1-6, with TRBD1 matching over 7 bases. Trimming at V came to 5 bases and at J to 8 bases, leaving 9 bases not matched to a gene. The V gene's germline CDR1 is SGHDN and CDR2 FVKESK. The CDR3 extends over 15 amino acids.

This clone is a singleton in its sample. The chain joins TRBV7-8 to TRBJ1-1; tentative D call: TRBD1 (6 bases). The length of the CDR3 is 14 residues. Germline V lookup: CDR1 SGHVS, CDR2 FQNEAQ. Trimming shortened V by 2 bases and J by 5 bases, and 12 bases separated the two germline ends. The CDR3 region is CASSLTGTITEAFF. CDR3 in DNA: TGTGCCAGCAGCTTAACAGGGACGATAACTGAAGCTTTCTTT. The full variable domain, rest sourced from reference TRBV7-8 and TRBJ1-1, is GAGVSQSPRYKVAKRGQDVALRCDPISGHVSLFWYQQALGQGPEFLTYFQNEAQLDKSGLPSDRFFAERPEGSVSTLKIQRTQQEDSAVYLCASSLTGTITEAFFGQGTRLTVV.

The J gene is TRBJ2-1, the V gene TRBV29-1, with D uncertain. V was pared by 3 bases and J by 6 bases, with 9 bases between. Germline V CDR1 and CDR2: SQVTM, ANQGSEA. The CDR3 covers 12 residues. CDR3 loop: CSVEPPGNEQFF. The CDR3 nucleotides are TGCAGCGTTGAGCCCCCCGGCAATGAGCAGTTCTTC.

In this sample, this clone turned up once. The rearrangement uses TRBV5-4 and TRBJ1-1; no definite D call. From germline, CDR1 is SGHNT and CDR2 YYREEE (reference sequence). This CDR3 region has 13 residues. With 0 bases removed from V and 2 bases from J, the gap between germline ends came to 5 bases. CDR3 sequence: CASSLGGNTEAFF. DNA for the CDR3: TGTGCCAGCAGCTTGGGTGGTAACACTGAAGCTTTCTTT.

Written as DNA, the CDR3 is TGTGCCAGCAGTGGACAGGGGAGGAACCAAGAGACCCAGTACTTC. Translating it yields CASSGQGRNQETQYF. The rearrangement links TRBV2 to TRBJ2-5; 8 bases align to TRBD1. CDR3 size: 15 residues. CDR1 SNHLY and CDR2 FYNNEI come from the germline V gene. Trimming at V came to 4 bases and at J to 0 bases, leaving 4 bases not matched to a gene.

This clone appeared a single time. This rearrangement joins TRBV12-3 or TRBV12-4 to TRBJ2-2; D gene unclear. This CDR3 is 13 amino acids long. Between the trimmed V and J ends, which lost 8 bases and 4 bases, there was a span of 11 bases. In DNA, the CDR3 is TGTGCCAGCCGCAGACTCGTCACCGGGGAGCTGTTTTTT. Protein: CASRRLVTGELFF.

The chain joins TRBV28 to TRBJ1-1, with no clear D. The germline V gene encodes CDR1 MDHEN and CDR2 SYDVKM. Trimming took off 4 bases at V and 8 bases at J, with 8 bases between the two ends. The CDR3 is made up of 11 amino acids. CDR3 loop: CASSSAAEAFF. As DNA, the CDR3 is TGTGCCAGCAGTTCGGCGGCGGAAGCTTTCTTT. The variable domain in full, with the rest retrieved from reference TRBV28 and TRBJ1-1, is DVKVTQSSRYLVKRTGEKVFLECVQDMDHENMFWYRQDPGLGLRLIYFSYDVKMKEKGDIPEGYSVSREKKERFSLILESASTNQTSMYLCASSSAAEAFFGQGTRLTVV.

This chain joins TRBV29-1 and TRBJ1-3; D might be TRBD1 (6 bases). The ends were cut back, 4 bases at V and 4 bases at J, with 14 bases in the middle. Looked up from germline, CDR1 is SQVTM and CDR2 is ANQGSEA. The CDR3 consists of 14 residues. CDR3 in amino acids: CSVGTGDRGNTIYF. CDR3 in DNA: TGCAGCGTTGGAACCGGCGACAGGGGAAACACCATATATTTT.

V gene TRBV2 combines with J gene TRBJ2-3, with D possibly being TRBD1 (6 bases). The CDR3 is 12 residues long. The germline gives CDR1 SNHLY, CDR2 FYNNEI. The V and J ends lost 9 bases and 9 bases respectively, with 16 bases between them. For the CDR3, the DNA is TGTGCCAGAACCCCGGGACAAAGAACGCAGTATTTT. Residues: CARTPGQRTQYF. The variable domain in full, with the rest retrieved from reference TRBV2 and TRBJ2-3, is EPEVTQTPSHQVTQMGQEVILRCVPISNHLYFYWYRQILGQKVEFLVSFYNNEISEKSEIFDDQFSVERPDGSNFTLKIRSTKLEDSAMYFCARTPGQRTQYFGPGTRLTVL.

This chain uses TRBV6-4 with TRBJ2-3; no clear D. The CDR3 runs to 13 residues. V lost 4 bases and J lost 3, with 8 bases in between. Germline V gene sequence: CDR1 MRHNA, CDR2 SNTAGT. The CDR3 bases are TGTGCCAGCAGTGTTGGGATTACAGATACGCAGTATTTT. Translation gives CASSVGITDTQYF.

The chain links TRBV10-1 to TRBJ1-1; D unresolved. CDR1 is WNHNN and CDR2 is SYGVQD in the germline V gene (reference sequence). This CDR3 has 14 amino acids. Between the trimmed V and J ends, which lost 0 bases and 6 bases, there was a span of 11 bases. The CDR3 here is CASSESASPPEAFF. The CDR3 DNA is TGCGCCAGCAGTGAGTCAGCGAGTCCTCCTGAAGCTTTCTTT.

This clone was recorded only once. The V and J genes are TRBV7-9 and TRBJ2-1; possibly TRBD2 for D (6 bases). V gave up 5 bases and J gave up 10 bases, with 9 bases separating them. The CDR3 extends over 11 amino acids. Per germline, CDR1 SEHNR and CDR2 FQNEAQ (reference sequence). In nucleotides, the CDR3 is TGTGCCAGCAGCCGGGAGTACGAGCAGTTCTTC. It translates to CASSREYEQFF.

For the CDR3, the DNA is TGTGCCAGCAGTGGGGGACAGTCACCAATTCAGTACTTC. This translates into CASSGGQSPIQYF. The V gene is TRBV6-1, the J gene TRBJ2-4; TRBD1 matches 7 bases. In germline, CDR1 is MNHNS, CDR2 SASEGT. This CDR3 comprises 13 residues. The V gene end was trimmed by 4 bases and the J gene end by 10 bases; junction bases not matched to a gene: 7.

The rearrangement links TRBV11-3 to TRBJ2-7; D ambiguous. V dropped 5 bases and J dropped 6 bases, with 17 bases sitting between them. CDR1 SGHNT and CDR2 YENEEA come from the germline V gene. This CDR3 is 14 amino acids long. In DNA, the CDR3 is TGTGCCAGCAGCGTCCAAGGGATTGGATCCGAGCAGTACTTC. Translation: CASSVQGIGSEQYF. The variable domain in full, with the rest retrieved from reference TRBV11-3 and TRBJ2-7, is EAGVVQSPRYKIIEKKQPVAFWCNPISGHNTLYWYLQNLGQGPELLIRYENEEAVDDSQLPKDRFSAERLKGVDSTLKIQPAELGDSAVYLCASSVQGIGSEQYFGPGTRLTVT.

The V gene is TRBV5-1, the J gene TRBJ1-1; perhaps TRBD1 as D (5 bases). CDR3 length: 15 amino acids. Trimming removed 0 bases from V and 3 bases from J, with 12 bases in between. In germline, CDR1 is SGHRS, CDR2 YFSETQ. The CDR3 DNA reads TGCGCCAGCAGCTTGGATGGGGCAGCCGACACTGAAGCTTTCTTT. Its translation is CASSLDGAADTEAFF.

The rearrangement uses TRBV5-4 and TRBJ2-3; D perhaps matches TRBD2 (6 bases). The germline V gene encodes CDR1 SGHNT and CDR2 YYREEE (reference sequence). The CDR3 extends over 14 amino acids. The germline V and J ends were trimmed by 0 bases and 6 bases, with 11 bases remaining between them. CDR3: CASSLGQTRDTQYF. The CDR3, as DNA: TGTGCCAGCAGCTTGGGACAGACTAGGGATACGCAGTATTTT.

The V call is TRBV12-3 or TRBV12-4, the J call TRBJ1-2; tentatively, D is TRBD1 (5 bases). The CDR3 totals 13 residues. V was trimmed by 7 bases and J by 8 bases, leaving 17 bases between them. The CDR3, as DNA: TGTGCCAGCACTCAAACCAGGGTCCGAGGCTACACCTTC. As protein: CASTQTRVRGYTF.

This chain connects TRBV7-9 to TRBJ1-2; tentatively, D is TRBD1 (5 bases). The germline gives CDR1 SEHNR, CDR2 FQNEAQ (reference sequence). The V end lost 0 bases, the J end lost 7 bases, and 15 bases lay between the germline ends. The CDR3 loop spans 15 amino acids. The CDR3 nucleotides are TGTGCCAGCAGCTTAGCCGCGACACGGAGGGGTGGCTACACCTTC. Translated, it gives CASSLAATRRGGYTF.

This chain links TRBV27 with TRBJ1-3; TRBD1 is a possible D gene (6 bases). This CDR3 is 17 amino acids long. The V gene's germline CDR1 is MNHEY and CDR2 SMNVEV (reference sequence). V was shortened by 4 bases and J by 0 bases, with 16 bases between the two germline ends. DNA of the CDR3: TGTGCCAGCAGTTCCCTCACGACAGGTATCTCTGGAAACACCATATATTTT. This codes for CASSSLTTGISGNTIYF.